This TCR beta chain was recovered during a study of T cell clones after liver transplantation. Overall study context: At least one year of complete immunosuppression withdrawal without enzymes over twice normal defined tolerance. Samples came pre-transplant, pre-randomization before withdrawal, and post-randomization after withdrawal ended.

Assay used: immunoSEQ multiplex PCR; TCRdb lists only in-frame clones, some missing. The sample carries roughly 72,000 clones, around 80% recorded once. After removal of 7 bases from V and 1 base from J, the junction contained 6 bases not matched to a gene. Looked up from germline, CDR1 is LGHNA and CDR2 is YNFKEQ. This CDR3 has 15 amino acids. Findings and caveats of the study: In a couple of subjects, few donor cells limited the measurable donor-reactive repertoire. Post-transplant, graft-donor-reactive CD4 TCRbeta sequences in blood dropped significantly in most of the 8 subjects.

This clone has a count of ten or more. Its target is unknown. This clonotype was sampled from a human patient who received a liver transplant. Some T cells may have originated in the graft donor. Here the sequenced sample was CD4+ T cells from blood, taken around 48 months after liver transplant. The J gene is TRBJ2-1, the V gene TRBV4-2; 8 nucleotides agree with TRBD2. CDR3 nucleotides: TGTGCCAGCACCTCTCCGGGGGGGTCCTACAATGAGCAGTTCTTC. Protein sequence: CASTSPGGSYNEQFF.